The 2 T cell receptor beta chains listed next were all sequenced from one sample in a study of T cells of healthy individuals. A single record per CDR3 protein comes from TCRdb applying MiXCR to the 5' RACE reads. The sample lists 45,000 to 60,000 distinct CDR3 sequences; roughly 14% were seen once. These receptor sequences come from a human donor in good health.

This clonotype was counted many times. The chain carries TRBV12-3 or TRBV12-4 and TRBJ2-3, with D unresolved. This CDR3 spans 14 amino acids. The germline V and J ends were trimmed by 6 bases and 0 bases, with 10 bases remaining between them. The CDR3 DNA sequence: TGTGCCAGCAGCCCTTTTACTAGCACAGATACGCAGTATTTT. Its protein product is CASSPFTSTDTQYF.

The rearrangement uses TRBV30 and TRBJ1-1; D unresolved. The germline gives CDR1 GTSNPN, CDR2 SVGIG (reference sequence). The CDR3 spans 13 residues. V shed 0 bases and J shed 8 bases, with 13 bases lying between them. CDR3 DNA: TGTGCCTGGAGTGTAGTTGAGGGATCGGAAGCTTTCTTT. Translating gives CAWSVVEGSEAFF.